Below are 27 T cell receptor beta chains sequenced from a single sample in a study of T cell responses to AZD1222 COVID-19 vaccine. The method was immunoSEQ multiplex PCR; TCRdb's version includes in-frame clones alone and lacks a portion of them. The table has over 80,000 clones, about 89% seen once. Specimen: peripheral blood, collected 28 days after the second AZD1222 dose. The receptors originated from an adult who received the AZD1222 COVID-19 vaccine.

CDR3 sequence: CASRSRGLDQPQHF. In DNA form, the CDR3 reads TGTGCCAGCAGAAGCAGGGGGCTCGATCAGCCCCAGCATTTT. The genes are TRBV6-5 and TRBJ1-5; 8 nucleotides agree with TRBD1. J lost 5 bases, V lost 6 bases, and 6 bases had no gene match. This CDR3 has 14 amino acids. Germline CDR1 reads MNHEY; CDR2 reads SVGAGI.

This chain links TRBV7-6 with TRBJ1-1; 7 bases map to TRBD1. The V gene end was trimmed by 1 base and the J gene end by 3 bases; junction bases not matched to a gene: 14. Germline V gene sequence: CDR1 SGHVS, CDR2 FNYEAQ. This CDR3 has 18 amino acids. The DNA for the CDR3 is TGTGCCAGCAGCTTAGGACAGGGTCCAATAAATGGGGACACTGAAGCTTTCTTT. Residues: CASSLGQGPINGDTEAFF.

The gene calls are TRBV6-5 and TRBJ1-2; TRBD1 matches 10 bases. Trimming at V came to 6 bases and at J to 7 bases, leaving 8 bases not matched to a gene. This CDR3 comprises 14 residues. Germline values: CDR1 MNHEY, CDR2 SVGAGI. The CDR3 here is CASRVRDRGFGYTF. For the CDR3, the DNA is TGTGCCAGCAGAGTCCGGGACAGGGGTTTTGGCTACACCTTC.

The genes are TRBV19 and TRBJ1-5; D unclear. Trimming removed 6 bases at V and 7 bases at J, with 10 bases between. Per the germline V gene, CDR1 is LNHDA and CDR2 is SQIVND (reference sequence). The CDR3 covers 12 residues. CDR3 DNA sequence: TGTGCCAGTAGAGGGCCAGGCCAGCCCCAGCATTTT. Its translation: CASRGPGQPQHF.

The chain recombines TRBV19 with TRBJ1-2; possible D gene TRBD1, 5 bases. Germline V gene lookup returns CDR1 LNHDA and CDR2 SQIVND (reference sequence). Between the trimmed V and J ends, which lost 6 bases and 4 bases, there was a span of 15 bases. The CDR3 contains 14 residues. CDR3 sequence (DNA): TGTGCCAGTAGGAGCCCCGGGACCTTCTATGGCTACACCTTC. It yields the protein CASRSPGTFYGYTF. Looking up the rest from reference TRBV19 and TRBJ1-2 gives the full variable domain: DGGITQSPKYLFRKEGQNVTLSCEQNLNHDAMYWYRQDPGQGLRLIYYSQIVNDFQKGDIAEGYSVSREKKESFPLTVTSAQKNPTAFYLCASRSPGTFYGYTFGSGTRLTVV.

This chain uses TRBV9 with TRBJ1-3; D is uncertain. V dropped 4 bases and J dropped 4 bases, with 15 bases sitting between them. CDR1 SGDLS and CDR2 YYNGEE come from the germline V gene. There are 15 residues in the CDR3. DNA for the CDR3: TGTGCCAGCAGCCCTCGGACTTCTCCCGGAAACACCATATATTTT. Residues: CASSPRTSPGNTIYF.

This clone was found once. CDR3 loop: CASSLGLAGGYNEQFF. The CDR3 DNA follows: TGTGCCAGCAGCTTGGGACTAGCGGGAGGATACAATGAGCAGTTCTTC. The V gene is TRBV5-4, the J gene TRBJ2-1; 13 bases align to TRBD2. Germline-derived CDR1 and CDR2 are SGHNT and YYREEE (reference sequence). After removal of 0 bases from V and 4 bases from J, the junction contained 1 base not matched to a gene. This CDR3 has 16 residues.

The chain joins TRBV11-2 to TRBJ1-3; D uncertain. CDR1 is SGHAT and CDR2 is FQNNGV in the germline V gene. The ends were cut back, 8 bases at V and 0 bases at J, with 20 bases in the middle. CDR3 length: 17 residues. Written as DNA, the CDR3 is TGTGCCAGCGCTAGGCTCCACGGCGCCAGCTCTGGAAACACCATATATTTT. As protein: CASARLHGASSGNTIYF.

This chain links TRBV5-1 with TRBJ2-3; 12 bases align to TRBD2. Germline trimming cut 2 bases from V and 0 bases from J; bases unmatched to any gene: 7. The CDR3 has 18 amino acids. Germline CDR1 SGHRS, CDR2 YFSETQ. The CDR3 spells CASSFGLAGGGSTDTQYF. CDR3 in DNA: TGCGCCAGCAGCTTCGGTCTAGCGGGAGGGGGAAGCACAGATACGCAGTATTTT.

CDR3 sequence (DNA): TGTGCCATCAGTGAGTCTTTTCGTATCTACGAGCAGTACTTC. This encodes CAISESFRIYEQYF. V gene TRBV10-3 combines with J gene TRBJ2-7; D is undetermined. Germline CDR1 ENHRY, CDR2 SYGVKD. Trimming took 0 bases from V and 3 from J, leaving 9 bases between them. The CDR3 has 14 residues.

The chain carries TRBV6-5 and TRBJ2-2; D may match TRBD1 or TRBD2 (5 bases each). CDR3 length: 14 residues. The V gene's germline CDR1 is MNHEY and CDR2 SVGAGI. Trimming shortened V by 10 bases and J by 9 bases, and 21 bases separated the two germline ends. The DNA of the CDR3 is TGTGCCACGACCCCGGGACCTAAGACGAGGGAGCTGTTTTTT. Protein: CATTPGPKTRELFF.

The J gene is TRBJ1-5, the V gene TRBV28, with D hard to call. Germline V gene data show CDR1 as MDHEN and CDR2 as SYDVKM. V was shortened by 3 bases and J by 4 bases, with 16 bases between the two germline ends. The CDR3 covers 16 residues. The CDR3 here is CASSFYAGEGNQPQHF. The CDR3 coding sequence is TGTGCCAGCAGTTTCTACGCCGGGGAAGGTAATCAGCCCCAGCATTTT.

The J gene is TRBJ1-1, the V gene TRBV25-1; no clear D. This CDR3 is built from 15 residues. CDR1 and CDR2 (germline): MGHDK, SYGVNS. Trimming pared 1 base from V and 0 bases from J, leaving 9 bases between. This CDR3 is CASSEFDGVNTEAFF. The CDR3, as DNA: TGTGCCAGCAGTGAATTTGACGGTGTGAACACTGAAGCTTTCTTT.

CDR3 loop: CASMAGSGLGTEQFF. The CDR3 nucleotides read TGTGCCAGCATGGCGGGGAGCGGGCTGGGGACAGAGCAGTTCTTC. This chain links TRBV2 with TRBJ2-1; D may match TRBD1 or TRBD2 (6 bases each). CDR3 length: 15 residues. Per germline, CDR1 SNHLY and CDR2 FYNNEI. Trimming removed 7 bases at V and 10 bases at J, with 23 bases between.

The V call is TRBV6-6, the J call TRBJ1-5, with D maybe TRBD1 (6 bases). The germline CDR1 and CDR2 sequences are MNHNY and SVGAGI (reference sequence). The V and J ends lost 2 bases and 3 bases respectively, with 14 bases between them. CDR3 size: 16 residues. The CDR3 loop reads CASSYGQPKYNQPQHF. The DNA of the CDR3 is TGTGCCAGCAGTTACGGACAGCCAAAATACAATCAGCCCCAGCATTTT.

The chain uses TRBV11-3 and TRBJ2-7; D not resolved. CDR1 and CDR2 (germline): SGHNT, YENEEA. The CDR3 totals 13 residues. Trimming shortened V by 6 bases and J by 1 base, and 10 bases separated the two germline ends. CDR3 sequence reads: CASRAGGSYEQYF. The CDR3 region has the DNA TGTGCCAGCAGGGCAGGCGGTTCCTACGAGCAGTACTTC. Supplemented by reference TRBV11-3 and TRBJ2-7, the full variable domain reads EAGVVQSPRYKIIEKKQPVAFWCNPISGHNTLYWYLQNLGQGPELLIRYENEEAVDDSQLPKDRFSAERLKGVDSTLKIQPAELGDSAVYLCASRAGGSYEQYFGPGTRLTVT.

This clone was seen once. The V and J genes are TRBV28 and TRBJ1-5, with D perhaps TRBD1 (6 bases). Trimming took off 6 bases at V and 12 bases at J, with 15 bases between the two ends. This CDR3 contains 12 residues. Looked up from germline, CDR1 is MDHEN and CDR2 is SYDVKM. In DNA, the CDR3 is TGTGCCAGCAGGGATGGACAGTCCCGCCAGCATTTT. Its protein is CASRDGQSRQHF.

This chain connects TRBV6-2 or TRBV6-3 to TRBJ2-1; 8 bases fit TRBD2. The CDR3 sequence is 13 residues long. Germline assignment: CDR1 MNHEY and CDR2 SVGEGT. V trimming: 4 bases; J trimming: 6 bases; junction bases outside the gene matches: 2. CDR3 in DNA: TGTGCCAGCAGTTGGGCGGGGGGCAATGAGCAGTTCTTC. Encoded protein: CASSWAGGNEQFF.

The chain has TRBV6-6 and TRBJ1-1, with D unresolved. The CDR3 contains 11 residues. Trimming pared 4 bases from V and 8 bases from J, leaving 8 bases between. Germline assignment: CDR1 MNHNY and CDR2 SVGAGI (reference sequence). The CDR3 loop reads CASSSRTEAFF. The CDR3 bases are TGTGCCAGCAGTTCCCGGACGGAAGCTTTCTTT.

By proportion, this clone is medium-sized (0.01 to 0.1%). The chain joins TRBV10-3 to TRBJ2-2; no definite D call. Trimming pared 2 bases from V and 3 bases from J, leaving 7 bases between. The CDR3 contains 14 residues. CDR1 and CDR2 from the germline V gene are ENHRY and SYGVKD. The CDR3 sequence is CAISEGVYTGELFF. DNA of the CDR3: TGTGCCATCAGTGAGGGGGTTTACACCGGGGAGCTGTTTTTT.

The CDR3 DNA sequence: TGTGCCTGGAGTGCGGGCGGAAACACCATATATTTT. Its translation is CAWSAGGNTIYF. The genes are TRBV30 and TRBJ1-3; D is uncertain. The V and J ends lost 1 base and 4 bases respectively, with 5 bases between them. The CDR3 loop spans 12 amino acids. CDR1 GTSNPN and CDR2 SVGIG come from the germline V gene (reference sequence).

The chain is built from TRBV2 and TRBJ1-3; D remains ambiguous. Germline V lookup: CDR1 SNHLY, CDR2 FYNNEI. The V gene lost 7 bases and the J gene lost 0 bases, with 10 bases spanning the gap. The CDR3 sequence is 14 residues long. CDR3 sequence reads: CASKGGTSGNTIYF. DNA for the CDR3: TGTGCCAGCAAGGGAGGAACCTCTGGAAACACCATATATTTT.

To note about this clone: The same CDR3 also results from other DNA sequences found in this sample. The rearrangement joins TRBV7-8 to TRBJ1-1; D is ambiguous. V was shortened by 1 base and J by 1 base, with 4 bases between the two germline ends. In germline, CDR1 is SGHVS, CDR2 FQNEAQ. The CDR3 is made up of 13 amino acids. CDR3 nucleotide sequence: TGTGCCAGCAGCTTAGAAGGGAACACTGAAGCTTTCTTT. Translation gives CASSLEGNTEAFF.

This chain uses TRBV2 with TRBJ1-4; no reliable D call. Germline V gene lookup returns CDR1 SNHLY and CDR2 FYNNEI. The V and J ends lost 6 bases and 5 bases respectively, with 13 bases between them. The CDR3 consists of 14 residues. CDR3 sequence: CASRMKGGNEKLFF. CDR3 sequence (DNA): TGTGCCAGCAGGATGAAGGGAGGGAATGAAAAACTGTTTTTT.

The chain joins TRBV6-1 to TRBJ2-3; 7 nucleotides agree with TRBD2. The V gene end was trimmed by 1 base and the J gene end by 6 bases; junction bases not matched to a gene: 4. CDR3 size: 14 residues. CDR1 MNHNS and CDR2 SASEGT come from the germline V gene. The CDR3 nucleotides read TGTGCCAGCAGTGAAGGAGTAGCGGGTGATACGCAGTATTTT. As protein: CASSEGVAGDTQYF.

The chain is built from TRBV19 and TRBJ1-2; 11 bases line up with TRBD1. With V trimmed by 7 bases and J by 8 bases, 12 bases remained unmatched. The CDR3 covers 15 residues. Looked up from germline, CDR1 is LNHDA and CDR2 is SQIVND (reference sequence). The CDR3 DNA follows: TGTGCCAGTAAACCCGGGGGGACAGGGGGAAGCGGCTACACCTTC. Translated: CASKPGGTGGSGYTF.

The gene calls are TRBV6-1 and TRBJ1-1; the D gene is possibly TRBD1 (6 bases). Germline-derived CDR1 and CDR2 are MNHNS and SASEGT. This CDR3 comprises 15 residues. Trimming cost V 0 bases and J 5 bases, with 13 bases left between them. For the CDR3, the DNA is TGTGCCAGCAGTGAAGCCCGGGGGCGCGGGACTGAAGCTTTCTTT. Translated: CASSEARGRGTEAFF.